This T cell receptor (beta chain) was profiled in a study of cytomegalovirus exposure and HLA in healthy donors. The PCR was carried out with 60 Vbeta primers and 13 Jbeta primers. The data were produced by immunoSEQ multiplex PCR, yet TCRdb's version contains in-frame clones alone and is incomplete. The repertoire table contains around 57,000 clones. This CDR3 spans 16 amino acids. Germline V CDR1 and CDR2: MGHRA, YSYEKL. Trimming at V came to 4 bases and at J to 2 bases, leaving 4 bases not matched to a gene. The receptor comes from a woman between 50 and 59 years old in good health and CMV-seropositive. The sequenced material came from PBMCs. The rearrangement links TRBV4-1 to TRBJ2-1, with 11 bases lining up with TRBD2. The DNA of the CDR3 is TGCGCCAGCAGCCTAGCGGGAGGGCTCCCCTACAATGAGCAGTTCTTC. This gives the protein CASSLAGGLPYNEQFF.